This TCR beta chain came from a study of cytomegalovirus exposure and HLA in healthy donors. Points from the study as a whole: Later on, analysis showed that most CMV-associated TCR beta chains appeared to be HLA-restricted.

PCR involved 60 Vbeta and 13 Jbeta primers. Clones were sequenced by immunoSEQ multiplex PCR, and TCRdb holds only the in-frame ones, with some missing. This sample has a few hundred thousand clones, with about 90% found just once. On this clone: Its target is unknown.

V dropped 3 bases and J dropped 0 bases, with 16 bases sitting between them. CDR3 size: 17 residues. Germline V gives CDR1 KGHSH, CDR2 LQKENI. The sequence came from a girl aged 2-9 years in good health and CMV-seronegative. The V call is TRBV18, the J call TRBJ2-3; possible D gene TRBD1, 6 bases. Sequenced material: PBMCs. CDR3 sequence (DNA): TGTGCCAGCTCACCCAGGGGCACCTCAACTAGCACAGATACGCAGTATTTT. Protein: CASSPRGTSTSTDTQYF. Full variable domain (missing parts from reference TRBV18 and TRBJ2-3): NAGVMQNPRHLVRRRGQEARLRCSPMKGHSHVYWYRQLPEEGLKFMVYLQKENIIDESGMPKERFSAEFPKEGPSILRIQQVVRGDSAAYFCASSPRGTSTSTDTQYFGPGTRLTVL.